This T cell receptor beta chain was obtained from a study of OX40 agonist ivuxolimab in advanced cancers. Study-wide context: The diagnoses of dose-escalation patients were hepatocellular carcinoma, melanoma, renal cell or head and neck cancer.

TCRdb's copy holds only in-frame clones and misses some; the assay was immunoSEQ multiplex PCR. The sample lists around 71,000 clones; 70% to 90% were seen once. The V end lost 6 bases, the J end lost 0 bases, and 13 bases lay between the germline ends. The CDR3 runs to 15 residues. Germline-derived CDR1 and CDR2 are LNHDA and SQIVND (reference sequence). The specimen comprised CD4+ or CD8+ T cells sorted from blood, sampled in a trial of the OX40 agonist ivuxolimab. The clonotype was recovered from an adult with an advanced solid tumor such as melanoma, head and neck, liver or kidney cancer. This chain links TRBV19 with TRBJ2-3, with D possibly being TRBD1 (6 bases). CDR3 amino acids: CASRIHRDSTDTQYF. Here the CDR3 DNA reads TGTGCCAGTAGAATACACAGGGATAGCACAGATACGCAGTATTTT.